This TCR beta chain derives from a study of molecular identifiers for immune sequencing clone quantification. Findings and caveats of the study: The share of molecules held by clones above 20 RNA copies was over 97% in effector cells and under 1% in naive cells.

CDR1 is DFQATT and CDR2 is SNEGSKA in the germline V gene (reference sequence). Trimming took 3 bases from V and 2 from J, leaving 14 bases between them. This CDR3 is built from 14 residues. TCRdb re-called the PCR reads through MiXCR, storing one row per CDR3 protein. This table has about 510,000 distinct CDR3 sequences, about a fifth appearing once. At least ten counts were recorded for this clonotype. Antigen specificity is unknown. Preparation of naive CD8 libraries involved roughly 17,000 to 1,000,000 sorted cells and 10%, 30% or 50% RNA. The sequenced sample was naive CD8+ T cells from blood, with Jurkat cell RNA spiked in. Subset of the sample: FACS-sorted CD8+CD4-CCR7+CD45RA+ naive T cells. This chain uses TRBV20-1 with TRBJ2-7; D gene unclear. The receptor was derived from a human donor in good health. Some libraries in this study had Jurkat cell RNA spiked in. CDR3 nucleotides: TGCAGTGCTAGGGTTTTTACCGCAACCTACGAGCAGTACTTC. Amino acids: CSARVFTATYEQYF.